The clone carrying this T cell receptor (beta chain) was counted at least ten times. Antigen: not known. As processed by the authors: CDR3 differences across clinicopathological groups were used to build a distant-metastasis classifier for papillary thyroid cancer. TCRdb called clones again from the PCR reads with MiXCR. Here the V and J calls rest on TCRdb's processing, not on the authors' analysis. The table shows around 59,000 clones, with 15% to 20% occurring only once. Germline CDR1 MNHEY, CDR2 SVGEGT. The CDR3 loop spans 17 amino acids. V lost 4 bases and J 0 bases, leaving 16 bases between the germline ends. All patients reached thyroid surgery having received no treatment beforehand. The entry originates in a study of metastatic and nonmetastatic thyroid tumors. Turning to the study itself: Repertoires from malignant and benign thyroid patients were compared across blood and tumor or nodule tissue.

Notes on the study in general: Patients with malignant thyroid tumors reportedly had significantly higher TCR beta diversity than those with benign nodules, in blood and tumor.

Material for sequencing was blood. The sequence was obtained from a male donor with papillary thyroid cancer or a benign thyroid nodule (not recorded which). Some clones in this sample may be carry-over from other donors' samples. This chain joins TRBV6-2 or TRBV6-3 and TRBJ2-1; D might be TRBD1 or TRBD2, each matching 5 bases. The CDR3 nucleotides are TGTGCCAGCAGTTCACTGCTCAGGGAGACCTCCTACAATGAGCAGTTCTTC. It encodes CASSSLLRETSYNEQFF.